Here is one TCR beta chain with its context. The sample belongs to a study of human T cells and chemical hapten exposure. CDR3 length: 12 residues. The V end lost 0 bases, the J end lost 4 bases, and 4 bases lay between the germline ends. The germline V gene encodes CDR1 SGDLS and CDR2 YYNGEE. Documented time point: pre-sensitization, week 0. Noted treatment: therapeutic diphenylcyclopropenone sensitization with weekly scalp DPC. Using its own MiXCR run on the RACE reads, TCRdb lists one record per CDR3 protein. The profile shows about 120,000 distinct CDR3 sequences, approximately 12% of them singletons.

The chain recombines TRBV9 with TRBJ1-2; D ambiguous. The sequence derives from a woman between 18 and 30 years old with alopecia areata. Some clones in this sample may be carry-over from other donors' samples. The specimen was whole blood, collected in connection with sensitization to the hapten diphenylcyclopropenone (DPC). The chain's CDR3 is CASSVASYGYTF. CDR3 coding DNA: TGTGCCAGCAGCGTAGCAAGCTATGGCTACACCTTC.